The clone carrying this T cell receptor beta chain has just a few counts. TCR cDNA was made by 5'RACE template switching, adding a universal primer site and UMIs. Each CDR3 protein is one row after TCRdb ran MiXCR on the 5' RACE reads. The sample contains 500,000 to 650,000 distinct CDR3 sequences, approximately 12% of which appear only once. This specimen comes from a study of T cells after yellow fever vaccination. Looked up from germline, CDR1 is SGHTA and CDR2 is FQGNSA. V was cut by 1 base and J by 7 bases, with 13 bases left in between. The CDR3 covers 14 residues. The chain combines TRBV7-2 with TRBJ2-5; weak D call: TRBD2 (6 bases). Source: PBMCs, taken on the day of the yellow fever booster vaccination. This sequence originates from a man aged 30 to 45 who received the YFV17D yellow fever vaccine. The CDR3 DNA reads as TGTGCCAGCAGCTTAGGAGACAACGGGGGGACCCAGTACTTC. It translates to CASSLGDNGGTQYF.